This T cell receptor beta chain was recovered during a study of shared clonotypes between healthy human individuals. Some clones are missing from TCRdb's copy, which holds only in-frame ones; the method was immunoSEQ multiplex PCR. The sample holds under 1,100,000 clones, around 76% seen once. Germline V gives CDR1 SGHTA, CDR2 FQGNSA. The CDR3 length is 13 residues. V was cut by 5 bases and J by 4 bases, with 9 bases left in between. The sequence derives from a young man in good health. The chain joins TRBV7-2 to TRBJ1-5; perhaps TRBD1 as D (6 bases). The sequenced material came from memory CD4+ T cells sorted from blood. The sample's subset: CD45RA-negative fraction. The CDR3 DNA follows: TGTGCCAGCAGCAACAGGGATAATCAGCCCCAGCATTTT. Its protein product is CASSNRDNQPQHF. Full variable domain (outside the CDR3, taken from reference TRBV7-2 and TRBJ1-5): GAGVSQSPSNKVTEKGKDVELRCDPISGHTALYWYRQSLGQGLEFLIYFQGNSAPDKSGLPSDRFSAERTGGSVSTLTIQRTQQEDSAVYLCASSNRDNQPQHFGDGTRLSIL.